This entry features one T cell receptor beta chain sequence. This record belongs to a study of blood T cell repertoires in COVID-19. The V and J ends lost 4 bases and 7 bases, in that order; junction bases with no gene match: 8. This CDR3 has 13 amino acids. The germline V gene has CDR1 SGHRS and CDR2 YFSETQ. Original methodology: Amplifying reference gene primers gave estimates of nucleated cell counts. Clones were sequenced by immunoSEQ multiplex PCR, and TCRdb holds only the in-frame ones, with some missing. V and J calls and clone size are as listed in that table; D and trimming were resolved from the DNA. The sample lists around 210,000 clones; 85% were seen once.

The clonotype was recovered from a man aged 45 to 65 with COVID-19, enrolled during active disease. What was sequenced was peripheral blood. The chain links TRBV5-1 to TRBJ2-7, with 7 bases matching TRBD1. DNA of the CDR3: TGCGCCAGCAGCCTAGACAGGGTGGAGGAGCAGTACTTC. It specifies CASSLDRVEEQYF.